The TCR beta chain described here comes from a study of OX40 agonist ivuxolimab in advanced cancers. Anyone with autoimmune disease history or systemic immunosuppression was excluded. Generated by immunoSEQ multiplex PCR, the TCRdb table keeps only in-frame clones and is missing some. The sample has approximately 37,000 clones, roughly nine tenths seen once. Trimming cost V 4 bases and J 6 bases; bases outside gene matches: 7. Germline V gene sequence: CDR1 SGHRS, CDR2 YFSETQ. The CDR3 extends over 13 amino acids. About this clone itself: Its specificity is not known.

The study's findings and limits: Relative to CD4+ cells, CD8+ T cells on average had more expanded clones.

The gene calls are TRBV5-1 and TRBJ2-7; the match to TRBD1 covers 7 bases. This sequence originates from an adult with an advanced solid tumor such as melanoma, head and neck, liver or kidney cancer. Sequenced material: CD4+ or CD8+ T cells sorted from blood, taken in a trial of the OX40 agonist ivuxolimab. The chain's CDR3 is CASSLGTAIEQYF. CDR3 in DNA: TGCGCCAGCAGCCTCGGGACAGCGATCGAGCAGTACTTC.